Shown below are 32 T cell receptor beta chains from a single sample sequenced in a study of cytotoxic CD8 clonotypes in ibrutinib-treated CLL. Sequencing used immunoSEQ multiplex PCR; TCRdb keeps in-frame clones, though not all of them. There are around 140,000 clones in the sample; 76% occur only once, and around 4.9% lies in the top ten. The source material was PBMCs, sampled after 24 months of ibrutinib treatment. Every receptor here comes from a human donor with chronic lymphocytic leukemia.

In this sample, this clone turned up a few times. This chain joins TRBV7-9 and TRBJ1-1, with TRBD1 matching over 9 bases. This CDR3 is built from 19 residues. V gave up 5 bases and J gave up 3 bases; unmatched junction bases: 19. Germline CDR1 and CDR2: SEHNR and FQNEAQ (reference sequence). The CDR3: CASSPTKGRTGAADTEAFF. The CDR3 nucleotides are TGTGCCAGCAGCCCCACAAAAGGTCGGACAGGGGCCGCCGACACTGAAGCTTTCTTT.

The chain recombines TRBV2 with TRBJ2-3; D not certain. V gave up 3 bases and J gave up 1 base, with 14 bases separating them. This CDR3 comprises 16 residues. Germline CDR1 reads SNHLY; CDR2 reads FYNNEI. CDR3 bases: TGTGCCAGCAGTGATGGGTATCCCGTTGGCACAGATACGCAGTATTTT. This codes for CASSDGYPVGTDTQYF. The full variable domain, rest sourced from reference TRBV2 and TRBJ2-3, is EPEVTQTPSHQVTQMGQEVILRCVPISNHLYFYWYRQILGQKVEFLVSFYNNEISEKSEIFDDQFSVERPDGSNFTLKIRSTKLEDSAMYFCASSDGYPVGTDTQYFGPGTRLTVL.

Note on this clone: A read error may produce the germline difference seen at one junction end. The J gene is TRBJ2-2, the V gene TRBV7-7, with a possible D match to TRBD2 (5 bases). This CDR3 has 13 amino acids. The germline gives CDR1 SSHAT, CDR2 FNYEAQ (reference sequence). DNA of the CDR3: TGTGCTAGCAGCTTAGGCGGGACCGGGGAGCTGTTTTTT. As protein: CASSLGGTGELFF.

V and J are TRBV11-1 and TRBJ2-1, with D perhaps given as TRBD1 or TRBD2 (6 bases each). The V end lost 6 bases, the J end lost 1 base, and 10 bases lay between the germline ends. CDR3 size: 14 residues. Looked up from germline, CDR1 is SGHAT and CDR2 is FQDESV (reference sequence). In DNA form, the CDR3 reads TGTGCCAGCAGGGGGGGCCCGTCCTACAATGAGCAGTTCTTC. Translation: CASRGGPSYNEQFF.

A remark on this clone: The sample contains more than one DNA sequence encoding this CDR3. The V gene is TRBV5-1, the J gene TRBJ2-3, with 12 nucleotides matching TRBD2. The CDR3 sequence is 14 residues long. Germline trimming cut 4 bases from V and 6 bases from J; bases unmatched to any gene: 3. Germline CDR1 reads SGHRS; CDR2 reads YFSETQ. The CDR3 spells CASSPGTSGDTQYF. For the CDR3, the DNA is TGCGCCAGCAGCCCAGGGACTAGCGGGGATACGCAGTATTTT.

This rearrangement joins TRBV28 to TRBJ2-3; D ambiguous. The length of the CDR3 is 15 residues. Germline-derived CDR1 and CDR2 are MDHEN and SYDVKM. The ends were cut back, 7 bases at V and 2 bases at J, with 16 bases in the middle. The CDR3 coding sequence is TGTGCCAGCAAAGGGTTCGGTGACAACACAGATACGCAGTATTTT. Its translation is CASKGFGDNTDTQYF.

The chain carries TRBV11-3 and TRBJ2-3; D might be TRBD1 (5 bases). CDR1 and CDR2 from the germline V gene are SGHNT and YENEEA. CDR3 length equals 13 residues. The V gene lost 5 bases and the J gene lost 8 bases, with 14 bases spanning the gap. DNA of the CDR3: TGTGCCAGCAGCCCCTACGGCCAGGGTACGCAGTATTTT. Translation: CASSPYGQGTQYF.

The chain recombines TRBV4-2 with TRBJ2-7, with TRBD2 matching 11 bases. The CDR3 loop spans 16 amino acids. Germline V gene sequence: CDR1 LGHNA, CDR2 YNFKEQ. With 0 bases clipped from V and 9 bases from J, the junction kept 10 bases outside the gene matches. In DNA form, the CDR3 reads TGTGCCAGCAGCCAAGAGGGCGGGGTAGCGGGAGGGGTGCAGTACTTC. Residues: CASSQEGGVAGGVQYF.

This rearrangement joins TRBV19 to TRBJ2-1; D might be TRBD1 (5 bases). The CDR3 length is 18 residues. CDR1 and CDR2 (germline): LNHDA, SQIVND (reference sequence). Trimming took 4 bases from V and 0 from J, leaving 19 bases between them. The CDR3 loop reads CASSRGGTATLSYNEQFF. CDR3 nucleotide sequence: TGTGCCAGTAGTAGGGGCGGCACGGCAACCCTCTCCTACAATGAGCAGTTCTTC.

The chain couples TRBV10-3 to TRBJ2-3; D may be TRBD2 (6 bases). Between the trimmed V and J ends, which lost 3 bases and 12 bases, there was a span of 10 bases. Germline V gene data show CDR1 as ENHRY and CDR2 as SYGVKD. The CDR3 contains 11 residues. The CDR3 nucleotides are TGTGCCATCAGTGAAACCGGGAGCCAGTATTTT. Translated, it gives CAISETGSQYF.

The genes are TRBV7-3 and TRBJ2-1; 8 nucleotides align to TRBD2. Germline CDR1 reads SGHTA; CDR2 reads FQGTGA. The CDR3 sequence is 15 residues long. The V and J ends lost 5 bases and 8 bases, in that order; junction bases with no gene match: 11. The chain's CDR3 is CASSRVAGQAYEQFF. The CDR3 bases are TGTGCCAGCAGCCGAGTAGCGGGGCAGGCATATGAGCAGTTCTTC.

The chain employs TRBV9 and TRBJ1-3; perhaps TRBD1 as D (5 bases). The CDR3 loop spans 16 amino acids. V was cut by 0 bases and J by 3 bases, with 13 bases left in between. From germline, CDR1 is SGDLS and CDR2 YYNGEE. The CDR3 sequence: CASSVDDSPFGNTIYF. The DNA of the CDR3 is TGTGCCAGCAGCGTAGACGACAGTCCTTTTGGAAACACCATATATTTT.

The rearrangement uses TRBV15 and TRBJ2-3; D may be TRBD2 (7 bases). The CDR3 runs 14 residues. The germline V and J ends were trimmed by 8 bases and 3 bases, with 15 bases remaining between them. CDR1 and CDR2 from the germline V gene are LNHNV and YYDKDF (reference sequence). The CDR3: CATSPGGGTDTQYF. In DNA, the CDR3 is TGTGCCACCTCTCCGGGGGGCGGAACAGATACGCAGTATTTT.

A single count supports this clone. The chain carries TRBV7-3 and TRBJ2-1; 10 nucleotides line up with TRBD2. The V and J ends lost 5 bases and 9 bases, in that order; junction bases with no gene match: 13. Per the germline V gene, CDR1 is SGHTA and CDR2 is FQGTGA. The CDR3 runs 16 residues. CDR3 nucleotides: TGTGCCAGCAGCCTTATGGGGTTAGCGGGAGGTAGTGAGCAGTTCTTC. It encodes CASSLMGLAGGSEQFF.

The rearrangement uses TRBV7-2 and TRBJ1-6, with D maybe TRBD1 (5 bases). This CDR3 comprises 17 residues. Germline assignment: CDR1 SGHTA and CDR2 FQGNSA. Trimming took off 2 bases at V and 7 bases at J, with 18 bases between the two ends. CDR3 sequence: CASSLSPQGWWNSPLHF. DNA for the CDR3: TGTGCCAGCAGCTTAAGCCCGCAGGGATGGTGGAATTCACCCCTCCACTTT.

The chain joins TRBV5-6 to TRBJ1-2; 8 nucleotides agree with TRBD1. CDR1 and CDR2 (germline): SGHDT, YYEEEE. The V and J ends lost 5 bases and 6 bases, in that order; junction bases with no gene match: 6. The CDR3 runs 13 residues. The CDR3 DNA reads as TGTGCCAGCAGGCCGACAGGGGCGGATGGCTACACCTTC. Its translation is CASRPTGADGYTF.

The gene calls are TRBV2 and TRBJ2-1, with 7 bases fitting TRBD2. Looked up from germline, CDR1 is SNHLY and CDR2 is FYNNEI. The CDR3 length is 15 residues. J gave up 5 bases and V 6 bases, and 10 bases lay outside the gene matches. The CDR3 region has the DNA TGTGCCAGCAGGCCCAGTGTGGGACTACACAATGAGCAGTTCTTC. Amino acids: CASRPSVGLHNEQFF.

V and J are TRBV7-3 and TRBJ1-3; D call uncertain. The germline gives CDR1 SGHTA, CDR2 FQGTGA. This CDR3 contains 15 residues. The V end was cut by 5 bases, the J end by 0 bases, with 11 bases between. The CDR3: CASSNTGDSGNTIYF. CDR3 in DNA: TGTGCCAGCAGCAACACTGGAGACTCTGGAAACACCATATATTTT.

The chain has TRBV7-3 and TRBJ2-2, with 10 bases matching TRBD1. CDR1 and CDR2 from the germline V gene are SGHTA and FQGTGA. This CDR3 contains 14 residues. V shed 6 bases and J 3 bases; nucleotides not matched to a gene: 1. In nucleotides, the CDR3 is TGTGCCAGCAGTGGGACAGGGGACACCGGGGAGCTGTTTTTT. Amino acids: CASSGTGDTGELFF.

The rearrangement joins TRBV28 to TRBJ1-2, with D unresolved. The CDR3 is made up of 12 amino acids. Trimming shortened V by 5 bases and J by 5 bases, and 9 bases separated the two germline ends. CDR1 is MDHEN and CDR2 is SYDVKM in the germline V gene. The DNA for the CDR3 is TGTGCCAGCAGTGCGGGAGAGTATGGCTACACCTTC. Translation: CASSAGEYGYTF.

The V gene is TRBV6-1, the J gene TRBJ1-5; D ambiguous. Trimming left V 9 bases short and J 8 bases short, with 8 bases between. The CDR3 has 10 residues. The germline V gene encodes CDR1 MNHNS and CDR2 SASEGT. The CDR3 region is CARPGEPQHF. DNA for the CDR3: TGTGCCAGGCCGGGCGAGCCCCAGCATTTT.

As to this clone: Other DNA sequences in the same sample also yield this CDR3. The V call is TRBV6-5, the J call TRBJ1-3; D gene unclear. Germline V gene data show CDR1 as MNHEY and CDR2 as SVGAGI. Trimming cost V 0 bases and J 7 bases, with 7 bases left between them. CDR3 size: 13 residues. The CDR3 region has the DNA TGTGCCAGCAGTTACTCGACGGGGAACACCATATATTTT. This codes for CASSYSTGNTIYF.

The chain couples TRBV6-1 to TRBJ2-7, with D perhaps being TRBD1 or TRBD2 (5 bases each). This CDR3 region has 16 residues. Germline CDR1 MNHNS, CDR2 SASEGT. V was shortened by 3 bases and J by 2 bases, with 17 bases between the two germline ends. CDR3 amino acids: CASSEVWDPATYEQYF. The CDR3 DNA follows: TGTGCCAGCAGTGAGGTGTGGGACCCCGCGACCTACGAGCAGTACTTC.

This chain's CDR3 is CASSRGRGGYTF. CDR3 sequence (DNA): TGTGCCAGCAGCCGGGGACGGGGTGGCTACACCTTC. The V and J genes are TRBV6-5 and TRBJ1-2; D perhaps matches TRBD1 (5 bases). With 6 bases removed from V and 7 bases from J, the gap between germline ends came to 12 bases. Germline V gene data show CDR1 as MNHEY and CDR2 as SVGAGI. This CDR3 spans 12 amino acids.

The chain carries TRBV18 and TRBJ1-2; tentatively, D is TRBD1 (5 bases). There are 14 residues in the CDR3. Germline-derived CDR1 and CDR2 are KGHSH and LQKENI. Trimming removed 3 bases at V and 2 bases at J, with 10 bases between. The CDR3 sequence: CASSPNRDNYGYTF. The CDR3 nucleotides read TGTGCCAGCTCACCCAACCGGGACAACTATGGCTACACCTTC.

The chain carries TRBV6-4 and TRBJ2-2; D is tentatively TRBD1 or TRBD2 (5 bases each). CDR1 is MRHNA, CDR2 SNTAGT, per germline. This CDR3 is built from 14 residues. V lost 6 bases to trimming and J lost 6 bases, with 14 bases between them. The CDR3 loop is CASSPTGRPGELFF. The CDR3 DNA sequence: TGTGCCAGCAGCCCAACGGGACGCCCCGGGGAGCTGTTTTTT.

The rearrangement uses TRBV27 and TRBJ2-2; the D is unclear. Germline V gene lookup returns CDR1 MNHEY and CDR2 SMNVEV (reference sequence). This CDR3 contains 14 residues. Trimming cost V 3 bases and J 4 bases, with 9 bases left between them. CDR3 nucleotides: TGTGCCAGCAGTTTTTTTCCAGTCACCGGGGAGCTGTTTTTT. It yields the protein CASSFFPVTGELFF.

The CDR3 DNA is TGTGCCAGCAGCCGCCGGCCCCACGAGCAGTACTTC. This translates into CASSRRPHEQYF. The rearrangement uses TRBV7-2 and TRBJ2-7; D call uncertain. The CDR3 has 12 amino acids. From germline, CDR1 is SGHTA and CDR2 FQGNSA. V was cut by 5 bases and J by 5 bases, with 10 bases left in between.

The CDR3 coding sequence is TGTGCCAGCAGCCATGGGACTCTCTACGAGCAGTACTTC. The encoded protein is CASSHGTLYEQYF. The V gene is TRBV14, the J gene TRBJ2-7, with a weak D call TRBD2 (6 bases). Looked up from germline, CDR1 is SGHDN and CDR2 is FVKESK. The CDR3 has 13 amino acids. The V end was cut by 3 bases, the J end by 3 bases, with 9 bases between.

The CDR3 is CASSRDPPGTQYF. CDR3 DNA: TGTGCCAGCAGCCGGGACCCCCCGGGGACCCAGTACTTC. J is TRBJ2-5 and V is TRBV5-5, with D perhaps assigned TRBD1 or TRBD2 (5 bases each). V lost 4 bases and J 7 bases, leaving 14 bases between the germline ends. Germline V gene data show CDR1 as SGHKS and CDR2 as YYEKEE (reference sequence). The CDR3 spans 13 residues.

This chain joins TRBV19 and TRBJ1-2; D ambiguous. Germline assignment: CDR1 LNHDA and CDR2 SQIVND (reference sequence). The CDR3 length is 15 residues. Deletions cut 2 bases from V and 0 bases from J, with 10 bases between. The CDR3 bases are TGTGCCAGTAGTATAACGACGGTACCTAACTATGGCTACACCTTC. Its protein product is CASSITTVPNYGYTF.

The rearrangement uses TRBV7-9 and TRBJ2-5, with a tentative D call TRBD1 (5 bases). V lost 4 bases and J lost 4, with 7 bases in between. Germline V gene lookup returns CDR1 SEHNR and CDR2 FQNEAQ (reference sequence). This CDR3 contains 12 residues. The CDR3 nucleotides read TGTGCCAGCAGCTCTGGGGCAGAGACCCAGTACTTC. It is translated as CASSSGAETQYF.